This T cell receptor beta chain was profiled in a study of blood T cells in healthy people across ages (dated by TCRdb to between 2015 and 2016). For the study in its entirety: Template switching captured roughly one uniquely barcoded TCR beta cDNA molecule per two T cells in model experiments. To avoid experimental bias, donors of different ages were spread randomly across the sequencing lanes. The donors were split into four age groups: young (average 16 years), middle-aged (roughly 40), aged (roughly 68) and long-lived (over 80). The study analyzed two additional independent replicas of 1 million unique cDNA reads from the same blood draw for two donors, one aged 18 to 29 and one aged 80 or older. The study measured age-related changes in TCR beta repertoire diversity using deep sequencing normalized with unique cDNA molecular identifiers.

This clonotype showed up just a few times. Its antigen remains unidentified. No qualities accompany the bases; no much larger clone lies one base away. Systemically healthy Caucasian individuals from Russia, 35 to 40 in total and aged about 6 to 100 years, were included as donors. Each donor gave 8 to 10 milliliters of peripheral blood, drawn into EDTA-treated Vacutainer tubes. Ficoll-Paque density-gradient centrifugation was used to isolate PBMCs, with at least 6.5 million obtained per sample. Total RNA was extracted from PBMCs with Trizol reagent, with at least 5.5 micrograms obtained per sample. The percentages of naive CD45RAhigh/CD27high T cells were determined by flow cytometry on a PBMC aliquot from every donor. V and J lose 0 bases and 2 bases, and a span of 11 bases separates them. The CDR3, from cysteine to phenylalanine, totals 14 residues. Of the read, only the CDR3 DNA is kept; its 42 bases are in frame from base 1. From the germline V gene (reference sequence), CDR1 is DFQATT and CDR2 is SNEGSKA.

Receptor libraries were prepared by 5' RACE. Reads for this sample came from an Illumina HiSeq 2500. A second PCR of about 6 to 11 cycles was performed with a sample-barcoded 5' primer and a J-beta primer mix. Each TCR beta cDNA molecule received a unique molecular identifier from a template-switch 5' adaptor carrying 12 random nucleotides. Each sample yielded at least 2.5 million CDR3-containing paired-end reads. The Mint cDNA synthesis kit, primed by a TRBC-specific oligonucleotide, was used to synthesize first-strand cDNA from all RNA. All cDNA was treated with uracil-DNA glycosylase and then went through a first 18-cycle PCR with the universal primers M1SS and BC2_uni_R. The authors processed their data as follows. For normalization, 1 million high-quality reads, each with a distinct molecular identifier, were randomly selected from each sample. Reads with shared molecular identifiers were discarded instead of being binned into consensus sequences. MiTCR, set to a Q25 quality threshold and the strictest error-elimination algorithm, was used for CDR3 identification, clonotype clustering and error correction. A nonparametric unseen species model with Euler transformation was used to estimate a lower bound on total TCR beta diversity. TCRdb reworked the public reads: Q25 trimming with fastp, MiXCR clone assembly, productive beta chains retained. Entries that share a CDR3 protein sequence are merged under the most common genes and DNA. TCRdb, not the original authors, processed these V and J calls. The sample table holds around 780,000 distinct CDR3 sequences, of which roughly 56% were seen once. The ten most abundant clones make up roughly 24% of the sample.

Results the study describes overall, beyond this receptor: Observed TCR beta diversity per million T cells fell roughly linearly with age, and a significant reduction was already apparent by age roughly 40. The CMV infection status of donors was not known, potentially confounding age-related changes in expanded clonotypes. The percentage of naive T cells measured by flow cytometry correlated strongly with observed TCR beta diversity. Compared with the aged group, the long-lived group had more naive CD4+ T cells, fewer expanded clones and increased TCR diversity, suggesting age selection. Since profiling was done on bulk unsorted PBMCs, naive and antigen-experienced compartments could not be conclusively compared. Estimates of total diversity based on one million sequenced T cells were considered lower bounds and underestimates.

The sequence was collected from a man aged 35 to 55 in good health. The rearranged chain carries TRBV20-1 and TRBJ2-7; a confident D gene designation cannot be given. Source material: blood. The CDR3 corresponds to CSARDDPGPYEQYF. The DNA sequence reads TGCAGTGCTAGAGATGACCCCGGGCCCTACGAGCAGTACTTC.